This T cell receptor beta chain derives from a study of control samples from healthy donors and cancer patients. TCRdb's table, derived via immunoSEQ multiplex PCR, lists solely in-frame clones and lacks some. In the table there are around 100,000 clones, roughly nine tenths of which are singletons. The CDR3 spans 13 residues. Germline values: CDR1 SGDLS, CDR2 YYNGEE. The ends were cut back, 2 bases at V and 2 bases at J, with 7 bases in the middle. The origin of this receptor is a woman aged 45-59 years in good health. Sequences were obtained from blood. V and J are TRBV9 and TRBJ2-5; D unresolved. The CDR3, as DNA: TGTGCCAGCAGCGTCAATCCTCAAGAGACCCAGTACTTC. Translation: CASSVNPQETQYF.